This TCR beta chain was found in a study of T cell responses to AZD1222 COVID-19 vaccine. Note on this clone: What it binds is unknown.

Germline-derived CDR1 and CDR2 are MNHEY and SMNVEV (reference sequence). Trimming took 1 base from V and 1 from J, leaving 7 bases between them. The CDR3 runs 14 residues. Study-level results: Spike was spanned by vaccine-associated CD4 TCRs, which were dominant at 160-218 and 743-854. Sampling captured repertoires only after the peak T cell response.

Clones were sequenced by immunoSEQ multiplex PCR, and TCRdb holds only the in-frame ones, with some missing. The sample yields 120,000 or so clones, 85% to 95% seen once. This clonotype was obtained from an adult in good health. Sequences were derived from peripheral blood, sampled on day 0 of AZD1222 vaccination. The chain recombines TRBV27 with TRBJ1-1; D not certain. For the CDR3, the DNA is TGTGCCAGCAGTTTATGGGCCGGGAACACTGAAGCTTTCTTT. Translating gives CASSLWAGNTEAFF.